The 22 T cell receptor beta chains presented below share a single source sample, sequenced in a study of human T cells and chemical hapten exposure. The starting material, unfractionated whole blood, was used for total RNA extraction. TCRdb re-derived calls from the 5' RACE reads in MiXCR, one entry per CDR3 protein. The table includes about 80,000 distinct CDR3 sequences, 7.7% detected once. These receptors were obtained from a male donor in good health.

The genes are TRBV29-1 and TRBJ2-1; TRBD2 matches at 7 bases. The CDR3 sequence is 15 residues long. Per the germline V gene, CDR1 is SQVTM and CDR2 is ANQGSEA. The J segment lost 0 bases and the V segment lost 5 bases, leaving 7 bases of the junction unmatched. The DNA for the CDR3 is TGCAGCGTTCTACCCGGACTAGTCTCCTACAATGAGCAGTTCTTC. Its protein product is CSVLPGLVSYNEQFF.

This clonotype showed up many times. The CDR3 DNA reads as TGTGCCAGCAGCTCCGGGACTAGCGACCTCCATACGCAGTATTTT. Protein: CASSSGTSDLHTQYF. The chain combines TRBV5-6 with TRBJ2-3, with 10 bases aligning to TRBD2. This CDR3 is built from 15 residues. Looked up from germline, CDR1 is SGHDT and CDR2 is YYEEEE. V lost 3 bases and J lost 7; bases outside the gene matches: 8.

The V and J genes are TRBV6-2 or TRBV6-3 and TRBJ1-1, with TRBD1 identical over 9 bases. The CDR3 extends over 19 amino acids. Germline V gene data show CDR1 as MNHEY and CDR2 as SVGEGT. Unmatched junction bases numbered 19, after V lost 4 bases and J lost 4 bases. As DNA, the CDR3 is TGTGCCAGCAGTTCCACCTATTTAGACAGGGGGTATGAAGGCACTGAAGCTTTCTTT. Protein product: CASSSTYLDRGYEGTEAFF.

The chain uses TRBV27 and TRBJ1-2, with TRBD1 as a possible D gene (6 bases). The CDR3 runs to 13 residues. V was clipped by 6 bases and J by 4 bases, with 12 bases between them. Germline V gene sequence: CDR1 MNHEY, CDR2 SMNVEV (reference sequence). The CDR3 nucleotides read TGTGCCAGCAGGCAGGGGCCTGCCTATGGCTACACCTTC. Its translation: CASRQGPAYGYTF.

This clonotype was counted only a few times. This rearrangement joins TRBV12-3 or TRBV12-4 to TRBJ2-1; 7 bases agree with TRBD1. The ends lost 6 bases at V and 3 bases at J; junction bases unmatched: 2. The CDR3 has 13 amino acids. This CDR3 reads CASSTGDYNEQFF. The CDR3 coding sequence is TGTGCCAGCAGCACAGGGGACTACAATGAGCAGTTCTTC.

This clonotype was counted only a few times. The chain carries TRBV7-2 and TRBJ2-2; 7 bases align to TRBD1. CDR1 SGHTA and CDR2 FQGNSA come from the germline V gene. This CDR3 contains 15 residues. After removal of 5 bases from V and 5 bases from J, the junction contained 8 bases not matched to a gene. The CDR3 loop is CASSTKTGLTGELFF. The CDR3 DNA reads TGTGCCAGCAGCACTAAGACAGGGTTGACCGGGGAGCTGTTTTTT.

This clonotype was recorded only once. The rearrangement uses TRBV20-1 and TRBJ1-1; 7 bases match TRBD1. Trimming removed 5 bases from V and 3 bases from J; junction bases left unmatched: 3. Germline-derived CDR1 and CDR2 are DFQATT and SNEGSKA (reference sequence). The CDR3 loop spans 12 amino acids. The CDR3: CSASDRDTEAFF. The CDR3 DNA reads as TGCAGTGCTTCTGACAGGGACACTGAAGCTTTCTTT.

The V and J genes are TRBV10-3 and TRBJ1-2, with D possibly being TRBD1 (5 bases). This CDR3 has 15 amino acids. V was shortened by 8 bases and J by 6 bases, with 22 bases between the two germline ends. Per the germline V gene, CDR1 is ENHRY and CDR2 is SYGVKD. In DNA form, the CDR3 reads TGTGCCATCGCCCAAGAGGGTTCAGGGCTGGATGGCTACACCTTC. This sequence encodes CAIAQEGSGLDGYTF.

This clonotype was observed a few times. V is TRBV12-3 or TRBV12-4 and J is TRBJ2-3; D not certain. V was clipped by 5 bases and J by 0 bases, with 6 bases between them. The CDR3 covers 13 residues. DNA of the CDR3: TGTGCCAGCAGTGCGCATAGCACAGATACGCAGTATTTT. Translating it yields CASSAHSTDTQYF.

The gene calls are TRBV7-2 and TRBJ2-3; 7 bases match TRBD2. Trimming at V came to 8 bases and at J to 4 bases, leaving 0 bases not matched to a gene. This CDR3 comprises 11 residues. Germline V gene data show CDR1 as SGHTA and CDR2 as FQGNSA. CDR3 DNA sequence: TGTGCCAGCGGGGGGGCAGATACGCAGTATTTT. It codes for CASGGADTQYF.

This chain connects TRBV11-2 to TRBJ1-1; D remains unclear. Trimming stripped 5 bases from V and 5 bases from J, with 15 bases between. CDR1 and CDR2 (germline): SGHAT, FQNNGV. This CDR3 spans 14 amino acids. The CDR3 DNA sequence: TGTGCCAGCAGCCTGAGTCTAGGTGAGACTGAAGCTTTCTTT. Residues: CASSLSLGETEAFF.

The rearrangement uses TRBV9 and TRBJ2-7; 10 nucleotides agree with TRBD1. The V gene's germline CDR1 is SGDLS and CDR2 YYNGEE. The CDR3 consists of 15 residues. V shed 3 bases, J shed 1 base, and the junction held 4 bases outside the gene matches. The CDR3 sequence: CASSDGDRGSYEQYF. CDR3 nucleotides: TGTGCCAGCAGCGACGGGGACAGGGGATCCTACGAGCAGTACTTC.

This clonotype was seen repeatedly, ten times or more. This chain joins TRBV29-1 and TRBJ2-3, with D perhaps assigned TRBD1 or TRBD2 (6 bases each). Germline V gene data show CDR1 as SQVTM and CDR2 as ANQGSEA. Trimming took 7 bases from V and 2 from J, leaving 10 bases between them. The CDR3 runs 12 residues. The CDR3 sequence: CSGGDNTDTQYF. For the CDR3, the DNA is TGCAGCGGGGGGGACAACACAGATACGCAGTATTTT.

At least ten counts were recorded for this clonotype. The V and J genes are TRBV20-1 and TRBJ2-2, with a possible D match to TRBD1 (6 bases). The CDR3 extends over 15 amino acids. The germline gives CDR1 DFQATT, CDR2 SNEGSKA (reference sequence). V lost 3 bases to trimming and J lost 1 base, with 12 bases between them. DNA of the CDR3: TGCAGTGCTAGTGGACCACAGGGGAACACCGGGGAGCTGTTTTTT. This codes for CSASGPQGNTGELFF.

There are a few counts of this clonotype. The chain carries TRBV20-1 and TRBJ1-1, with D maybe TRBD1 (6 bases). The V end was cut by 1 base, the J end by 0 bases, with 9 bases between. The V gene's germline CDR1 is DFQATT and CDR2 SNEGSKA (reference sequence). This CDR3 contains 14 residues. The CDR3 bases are TGCAGTGCTAGAGGCGGGACATTGAACACTGAAGCTTTCTTT. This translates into CSARGGTLNTEAFF.

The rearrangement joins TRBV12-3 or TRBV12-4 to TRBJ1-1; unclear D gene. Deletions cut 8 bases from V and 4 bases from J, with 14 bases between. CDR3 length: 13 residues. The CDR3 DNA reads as TGTGCCAGCGCTAGAAGCTTGTTCACTGAAGCTTTCTTT. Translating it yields CASARSLFTEAFF.

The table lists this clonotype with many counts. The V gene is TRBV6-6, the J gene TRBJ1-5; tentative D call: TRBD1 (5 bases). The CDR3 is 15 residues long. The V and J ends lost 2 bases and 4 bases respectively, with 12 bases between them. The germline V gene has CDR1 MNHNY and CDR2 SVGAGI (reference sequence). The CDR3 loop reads CASSYTQAGNQPQHF. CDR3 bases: TGTGCCAGCAGTTACACACAGGCTGGTAATCAGCCCCAGCATTTT.

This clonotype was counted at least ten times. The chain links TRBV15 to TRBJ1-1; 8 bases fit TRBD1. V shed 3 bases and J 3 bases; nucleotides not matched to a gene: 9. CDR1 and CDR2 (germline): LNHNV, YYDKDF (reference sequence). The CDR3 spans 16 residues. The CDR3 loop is CATSSIETGVDTEAFF. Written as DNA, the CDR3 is TGTGCCACCAGCAGCATCGAGACAGGGGTTGACACTGAAGCTTTCTTT.

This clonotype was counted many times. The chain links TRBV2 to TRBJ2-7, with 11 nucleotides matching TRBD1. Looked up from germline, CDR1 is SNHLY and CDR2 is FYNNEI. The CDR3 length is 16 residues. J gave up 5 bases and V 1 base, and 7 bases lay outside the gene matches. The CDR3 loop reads CASSEGGTGGRNEQYF. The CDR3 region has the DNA TGTGCCAGCAGTGAAGGTGGGACAGGGGGGAGAAACGAGCAGTACTTC.

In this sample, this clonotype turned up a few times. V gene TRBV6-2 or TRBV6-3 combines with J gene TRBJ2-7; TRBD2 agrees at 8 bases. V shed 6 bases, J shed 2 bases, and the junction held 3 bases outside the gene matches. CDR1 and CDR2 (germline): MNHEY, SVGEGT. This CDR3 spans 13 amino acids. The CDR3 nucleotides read TGTGCCAGCAGGCGGGAGGCCCCCTACGAGCAGTACTTC. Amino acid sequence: CASRREAPYEQYF.

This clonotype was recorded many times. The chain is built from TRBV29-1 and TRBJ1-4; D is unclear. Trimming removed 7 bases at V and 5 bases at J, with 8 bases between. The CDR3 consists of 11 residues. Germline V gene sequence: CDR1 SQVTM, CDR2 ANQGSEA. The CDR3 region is CSGRENEKLFF. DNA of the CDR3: TGCAGCGGCCGGGAGAATGAAAAACTGTTTTTT.

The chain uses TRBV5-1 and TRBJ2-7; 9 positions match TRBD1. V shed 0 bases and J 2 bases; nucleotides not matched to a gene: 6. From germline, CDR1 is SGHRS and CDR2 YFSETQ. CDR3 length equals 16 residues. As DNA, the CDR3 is TGCGCCAGCAGCTTGGATACGGACAGGGGAGCCTACGAGCAGTACTTC. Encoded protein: CASSLDTDRGAYEQYF.